This record covers a single T cell receptor beta chain. Germline CDR1 LNHDA, CDR2 SQIVND (reference sequence). After removal of 1 base from V and 2 bases from J, the junction contained 8 bases not matched to a gene. CDR3 length equals 17 residues. The Seattle patients, enrolled during active infection, were followed longitudinally. The data derive from a study of blood T cell repertoires in COVID-19. Study-level background: Sample material is recorded as cDNA or gDNA derived from T cells, B-cell-depleted T cells, or PBMCs.

Original processing notes: Reference gene primer amplification gave nucleated cell count estimates. The assay was immunoSEQ multiplex PCR, and TCRdb's table has in-frame clones only and misses some. V, J and clone size were drawn from that table, and D and trimming were deduced from the DNA. The sample records under 400,000 clones, 90% being singletons. The chain combines TRBV19 with TRBJ2-1; TRBD1 matches at 7 bases. Sequencing was performed on peripheral blood. The sequence was obtained from a woman aged 25 to 39 with COVID-19, enrolled during active disease. The CDR3 coding sequence is TGTGCCAGTAGTATAGGCCCTGACAGGGCTCCCTACAATGAGCAGTTCTTC. This encodes CASSIGPDRAPYNEQFF.